A selection of T cell receptor beta chains follows, all from one sample in a study of CD8 T cells in Susac syndrome. TCRdb reprocessed the immunoSEQ multiplex PCR reads with MiXCR, giving one entry per CDR3 protein. The sample lists 80,000 to 90,000 distinct CDR3 sequences, approximately 95% seen once, with 0.45% to 0.5% in the top ten. Sample: CD8+ T cells from PBMCs. The receptors originated from a human donor with Susac syndrome. The CDR3 runs from the conserved cysteine through the conserved F or W. Fields, in order: J gene, clone size, V gene, D gene, CDR3 DNA, CDR3 protein. D genes are given only for firm matches. Clone size is not always given. Where it is, it says once, few, many or a class for expanded clones.

>TRBJ2-5|NA|TRBV4-1|NA
TGCGCCAGCAGCCAAGATCCCGGGGACGCGGGACAAGAGACCCAGTACTTC
CASSQDPGDAGQETQYF
>TRBJ2-7|NA|TRBV27|NA
TGTGCCAGCAGCTGGGACGCCGGATCCTACGAGCAGTACTTC
CASSWDAGSYEQYF
>TRBJ1-2|once|TRBV12-3/TRBV12-4|NA
TGTGCCAGCAGTCTATGGGACCCTAACTATGGCTACACCTTC
CASSLWDPNYGYTF
>TRBJ2-7|NA|TRBV27|NA
TGTGCCAGCAGTTTATCCTCGGACCGCCCCTACGAGCAGTACTTC
CASSLSSDRPYEQYF
>TRBJ2-5|NA|TRBV18|NA
TGTGCCAGCTCGCGAACTACGGGACCTAAAGAGACCCAGTACTTC
CASSRTTGPKETQYF
>TRBJ2-3|NA|TRBV6-5|NA
TGTGCCAGCAGTTACGCAGATACGCAGTATTTT
CASSYADTQYF
>TRBJ1-1|NA|TRBV7-9|NA
TGTGCCAGCAGGGATATGAACACTGAAGCTTTCTTT
CASRDMNTEAFF
>TRBJ2-6|NA|TRBV5-6|NA
TGTGCCAGCAGCTTGGTGGAGAGGACTGGGGCCAACGTCCTGACTTTC
CASSLVERTGANVLTF
>TRBJ2-1|NA|TRBV5-1|NA
TGCGCCAGCAACGAGGACCTTAGCTCCAATGAGCAGTTCTTC
CASNEDLSSNEQFF
>TRBJ1-1|NA|TRBV28|NA
TGTGCCAGCAGTTTAGGGCAGAACGCTGAAGCTTTCTTT
CASSLGQNAEAFF
>TRBJ2-5|NA|TRBV13|NA
TGTGCCAGCAGTTTCGGACAGGGACTAGCCCTACAAGAGACCCAGTACTTC
CASSFGQGLALQETQYF
>TRBJ2-7|NA|TRBV20-1|TRBD2
TGCAGTGCATATCAACTAGCGGGAGACGCCTACGAGCAGTACTTC
CSAYQLAGDAYEQYF
>TRBJ2-7|NA|TRBV20-1|NA
TGCAGTGCTAGAGATCTCCTTGGGGGCGTTAGCTCCTACGAGCAGTACTTC
CSARDLLGGVSSYEQYF
>TRBJ1-1|NA|TRBV3-1|NA
TGTGCCAGCAGCCAAGATGGTCTGTCATTGGAAGCTTTCTTT
CASSQDGLSLEAFF
>TRBJ2-5|NA|TRBV7-7|TRBD1
TGTGCTAGCAGCTTGGCTCAGGGGGCCTGGGAGACCCAGTACTTC
CASSLAQGAWETQYF
>TRBJ2-1|once|TRBV29-1|NA
TGCAGCGTTGCCTGGGGACAATCCTACAATGAGCAGTTCTTC
CSVAWGQSYNEQFF
>TRBJ2-4|NA|TRBV4-3|NA
TGCGCCAGCAGCCAAGACTGGGATACCAAAAACATTCAGTACTTC
CASSQDWDTKNIQYF
>TRBJ1-2|NA|TRBV29-1|NA
TGCAGCGTTGACCGGCAGGGGTCTGTCGGCTACACCTTC
CSVDRQGSVGYTF
>TRBJ1-2|NA|TRBV29-1|NA
TGCAGCGTTGAAGAAAGAGGGTCCGCAGCGGATGGCTACACCTTC
CSVEERGSAADGYTF
>TRBJ2-7|NA|TRBV5-6|NA
TGTGCCAGCACCCGACAGAGCTCCTACGAGCAGTACTTC
CASTRQSSYEQYF
>TRBJ2-7|NA|TRBV20-1|TRBD2
TGCAGTGCCCGGACTAGCGATACCTACGAGCAGTACTTC
CSARTSDTYEQYF
>TRBJ2-7|NA|TRBV20-1|TRBD1
TGCAGTGCTAGAGATGAGGGGGCGTCCTACGAGCAGTACTTC
CSARDEGASYEQYF
>TRBJ2-7|NA|TRBV10-3|NA
TGTGCCATCAGTGAGTCAATAGCTTACGAGCAGTACTTC
CAISESIAYEQYF
>TRBJ2-3|NA|TRBV14|NA
TGTGCCAGCAGCCAAGGAACCACGCTGGGCGATACGCAGTATTTT
CASSQGTTLGDTQYF
>TRBJ2-7|NA|TRBV5-1|NA
TGCGCCAGCAGCTTGGAAACGGGATACTCCTACGAGCAGTACTTC
CASSLETGYSYEQYF
>TRBJ2-2|NA|TRBV20-1|TRBD2
TGCAGTGTCCCACCGGGGGGTGGAAGAAACGCCGGGGAGCTGTTTTTT
CSVPPGGGRNAGELFF
>TRBJ1-1|once|TRBV29-1|NA
TGCAGCGTTGATGGGGAGGGAAGCACTGAAGCTTTCTTT
CSVDGEGSTEAFF
>TRBJ2-1|NA|TRBV9|NA
TGTGCCAGCAGCGGGAGCGGGCAATCCTACAATGAGCAGTTCTTC
CASSGSGQSYNEQFF
>TRBJ2-3|NA|TRBV20-1|TRBD2
TGCAGTGCTTTCAAGCGGGATCGCACAGATACGCAGTATTTT
CSAFKRDRTDTQYF
>TRBJ2-1|NA|TRBV7-9|NA
TGTGCCAGCAGCCCTCGTGGGGACAATGAGCAGTTCTTC
CASSPRGDNEQFF
>TRBJ2-1|NA|TRBV29-1|NA
TGCAGCGCCCGGGACCCCACGTACAATGAGCAGTTCTTC
CSARDPTYNEQFF
>TRBJ1-1|NA|TRBV28|TRBD1
TGTGCCAGCAGTTTAATTGGGACAGCTGTGGACACTGAAGCTTTCTTT
CASSLIGTAVDTEAFF
>TRBJ2-7|NA|TRBV6-5|NA
TGTGCCAGCAGTTATACTCCTTCCTACGAGCAGTACTTC
CASSYTPSYEQYF
>TRBJ2-3|NA|TRBV6-4|TRBD2
TGTGCCAGCAGTGACTCGACTAGCGGGGAGCAGTATTTT
CASSDSTSGEQYF
>TRBJ2-1|NA|TRBV19|NA
TGTGCCAGTAGTATAGGGCCCCGCGACTACATACAGTTCTTC
CASSIGPRDYIQFF
>TRBJ1-2|NA|TRBV9|NA
TGTGCCAGCAGCGCTTGGGACGACTATGGCTACACCTTC
CASSAWDDYGYTF
>TRBJ2-7|once|TRBV7-8|NA
TGTGCCAGCAGCCCCACCCGTTGGGACGAGCAGTACTTC
CASSPTRWDEQYF
>TRBJ2-2|few|TRBV30|TRBD1
TGTGCCTGGGCCGGGACAGGGAACACCGGGGAGCTGTTTTTT
CAWAGTGNTGELFF
>TRBJ2-1|NA|TRBV30|TRBD2
TGTGCCTGGAGTGCCGCTAGCGGGGGGGGTAGGGATGAGCAGTTCTTC
CAWSAASGGGRDEQFF
>TRBJ2-3|few|TRBV7-9|NA
TGTGCCAGCAGCTTAGTCGAAATGCCCACAGACAGCAACTTT
CASSLVEMPTDSNF
>TRBJ2-6|NA|TRBV27|NA
TGTGCCAGCATCGGGGCGGGTTCTGGGGCCAACGTCCTGACTTTC
CASIGAGSGANVLTF
>TRBJ2-1|NA|TRBV20-1|NA
TGCAGTGCTATACCAGGGATTGGAAGCTCCTACAATGAGCAGTTCTTC
CSAIPGIGSSYNEQFF